This entry lists 22 T cell receptor beta chains sequenced from one sample in a study of T cells in Graves' hyperthyroidism and ophthalmopathy. From RNA transcripts, TCR beta CDR3 regions were amplified. The HTBI primer set served for first-round RT-PCR of the TCR CDR3. TCRdb analysed the multiplex PCR reads with MiXCR anew, one entry per CDR3 protein. Among fewer than 550,000 distinct CDR3 sequences listed, roughly 14% were seen once. What was sequenced was blood. The receptors originated from a woman aged 18 to 35 with Graves' hyperthyroidism.

The V and J genes are TRBV29-1 and TRBJ1-2; 9 bases are shared with TRBD1. V lost 3 bases and J lost 8; bases outside the gene matches: 7. The germline gives CDR1 SQVTM, CDR2 ANQGSEA. This CDR3 is 13 amino acids long. CDR3 residues: CSVDGTGLMGYTF. As DNA, the CDR3 is TGCAGCGTTGATGGGACAGGGTTGATGGGCTACACCTTC.

This clonotype was seen repeatedly, ten times or more. This sequence joins TRBV5-1 and TRBJ1-1; D perhaps matches TRBD1 (6 bases). Germline V gives CDR1 SGHRS, CDR2 YFSETQ. The germline V and J ends were trimmed by 3 bases and 4 bases, with 13 bases remaining between them. The CDR3 is 14 amino acids. CDR3 loop: CASSWRGEGTEAFF. In nucleotides, the CDR3 is TGCGCCAGCAGCTGGAGGGGGGAGGGCACTGAAGCTTTCTTT.

This clonotype showed up many times. V is TRBV3-2 and J is TRBJ2-1; whether TRBD2, the table's D call, matches the DNA was not checked. TRBV3-2 is classified as a pseudogene. This CDR3 spans 18 amino acids. DNA of the CDR3: TGTGCCAGCAGCCAAGCGAATCGTAGCGGACGACCACACAATGAGCAGTTCTTC. As protein: CASSQANRSGRPHNEQFF.

At least ten counts were recorded for this clonotype. The V and J genes are TRBV20-1 and TRBJ2-7; TRBD2 might be the D (7 bases). Per germline, CDR1 DFQATT and CDR2 SNEGSKA (reference sequence). The length of the CDR3 is 15 residues. Trimming took off 6 bases at V and 2 bases at J, with 20 bases between the two ends. The CDR3 DNA is TGCAGTGCAAGGGGGATCGGGGGGATAACCTACGAGCAGTACTTC. Amino acid sequence: CSARGIGGITYEQYF.

This rearrangement joins TRBV9 to TRBJ2-2; D ambiguous. CDR1 and CDR2 (germline): SGDLS, YYNGEE. Trimming pared 3 bases from V and 5 bases from J, leaving 8 bases between. This CDR3 is 13 amino acids long. This chain's CDR3 is CASSGQATGELFF. Here the CDR3 DNA reads TGTGCCAGCAGCGGACAAGCTACCGGGGAGCTGTTTTTT.

This clonotype appeared many times. V is TRBV27 and J is TRBJ1-4; D gene uncertain. This CDR3 is 13 amino acids long. Between the trimmed V and J ends, which lost 6 bases and 3 bases, there was a span of 8 bases. CDR1 and CDR2 from the germline V gene are MNHEY and SMNVEV (reference sequence). The CDR3 reads CASSLGPNEKLFF. The CDR3 DNA reads TGTGCCAGCAGCCTGGGCCCTAATGAAAAACTGTTTTTT.

This clonotype was seen at least ten times. V is TRBV6-5 and J is TRBJ1-2; the D is unclear. V gave up 0 bases and J gave up 6 bases, with 8 bases separating them. This CDR3 is built from 13 residues. Germline CDR1 reads MNHEY; CDR2 reads SVGAGI. This CDR3 reads CASSYSRTDGYTF. In DNA form, the CDR3 reads TGTGCCAGCAGTTACTCTCGGACGGATGGCTACACCTTC.

This clonotype showed up many times. The gene calls are TRBV12-3 or TRBV12-4 and TRBJ1-6, with 8 nucleotides matching TRBD1. The junction had 9 bases not matched to a gene; V was cut back by 5 bases and J by 9 bases. The CDR3 is 15 amino acids. The CDR3 here is CASSPSGTGSSPLHF. CDR3 nucleotides: TGTGCCAGCAGTCCATCCGGGACAGGAAGTTCACCCCTCCACTTT.

This clonotype was counted between two and nine times. The chain employs TRBV7-9 and TRBJ2-1; 9 bases line up with TRBD2. The CDR3 extends over 15 amino acids. Trimming took 5 bases from V and 8 from J; bases not matched to a gene: 10. The germline CDR1 and CDR2 sequences are SEHNR and FQNEAQ (reference sequence). The CDR3 spells CASSVVREGPDEQFF. The CDR3 DNA sequence: TGTGCCAGCAGCGTGGTGCGGGAGGGCCCGGATGAGCAGTTCTTC.

The CDR3 nucleotides are TGTGCCAGCAGCAAACCACAGGGTGACCACTATGGCTACACCTTC. Translating it yields CASSKPQGDHYGYTF. The chain has TRBV11-3 and TRBJ1-2; D may be TRBD1 (6 bases). The CDR3 is made up of 15 amino acids. Germline V gene sequence: CDR1 SGHNT, CDR2 YENEEA. The V and J ends lost 5 bases and 3 bases respectively, with 16 bases between them. The entire variable domain, with the rest obtained from reference TRBV11-3 and TRBJ1-2, is as follows: EAGVVQSPRYKIIEKKQPVAFWCNPISGHNTLYWYLQNLGQGPELLIRYENEEAVDDSQLPKDRFSAERLKGVDSTLKIQPAELGDSAVYLCASSKPQGDHYGYTFGSGTRLTVV.

DNA of the CDR3: TGTGCCAGCCAATGGGACAGGGGAAATCAGCCCCAGCATTTT. The encoded protein is CASQWDRGNQPQHF. The chain carries TRBV2 and TRBJ1-5, with 10 bases matching TRBD1. The J segment lost 4 bases and the V segment lost 8 bases, leaving 5 bases of the junction unmatched. Germline assignment: CDR1 SNHLY and CDR2 FYNNEI. This CDR3 region has 14 residues. Using reference TRBV2 and TRBJ1-5 for the parts outside the CDR3, the full variable domain is EPEVTQTPSHQVTQMGQEVILRCVPISNHLYFYWYRQILGQKVEFLVSFYNNEISEKSEIFDDQFSVERPDGSNFTLKIRSTKLEDSAMYFCASQWDRGNQPQHFGDGTRLSIL.

This clonotype was counted at least ten times. This chain connects TRBV28 to TRBJ1-1; a weak D match, TRBD1 (6 bases). The V gene lost 5 bases and the J gene lost 3 bases, with 25 bases spanning the gap. Germline loops: CDR1 MDHEN, CDR2 SYDVKM. The CDR3 has 18 amino acids. The CDR3 sequence is CASSKNTGMGARYTEAFF. For the CDR3, the DNA is TGTGCCAGCAGTAAAAATACAGGGATGGGAGCCAGGTACACTGAAGCTTTCTTT. The complete variable domain, with remaining parts taken from reference TRBV28 and TRBJ1-1, reads DVKVTQSSRYLVKRTGEKVFLECVQDMDHENMFWYRQDPGLGLRLIYFSYDVKMKEKGDIPEGYSVSREKKERFSLILESASTNQTSMYLCASSKNTGMGARYTEAFFGQGTRLTVV.

Note on this clonotype: Germline and junction disagree at one end, which may indicate a read error. The chain carries TRBV2 and TRBJ1-1, with 8 bases aligning to TRBD1. Germline CDR1 reads SNHLY; CDR2 reads FYNNEI. The CDR3 extends over 12 amino acids. The CDR3 sequence is CAGSGVGQVAFF. The CDR3 DNA follows: TGTGCCGGCAGTGGGGTGGGACAGGTAGCTTTCTTT.

This chain links TRBV7-9 with TRBJ2-1; 9 positions match TRBD2. In germline, CDR1 is SEHNR, CDR2 FQNEAQ (reference sequence). This CDR3 comprises 15 residues. With V trimmed by 4 bases and J by 4 bases, 5 bases remained unmatched. The CDR3 DNA reads TGTGCCAGCAGCTCCCTAGCGGGATCTTACAATGAGCAGTTCTTC. The encoded protein is CASSSLAGSYNEQFF.

This clonotype was detected ten times or more. The chain links TRBV20-1 to TRBJ2-2; 11 bases fit TRBD1. V shed 5 bases, J shed 4 bases, and the junction held 3 bases outside the gene matches. This CDR3 region has 14 residues. Germline loops: CDR1 DFQATT, CDR2 SNEGSKA (reference sequence). The CDR3, as DNA: TGCAGTGCTGGACAGGGGGCGGGCACCGGGGAGCTGTTTTTT. Translating it yields CSAGQGAGTGELFF.

This clonotype was observed many times. This chain connects TRBV19 to TRBJ2-1, with 10 bases lining up with TRBD2. J lost 9 bases, V lost 7 bases, and 15 bases had no gene match. The length of the CDR3 is 16 residues. Germline V gene data show CDR1 as LNHDA and CDR2 as SQIVND (reference sequence). The CDR3 sequence: CASTSSGGVGWSEQFF. Written as DNA, the CDR3 is TGTGCCAGTACCTCCAGCGGGGGGGTTGGCTGGAGTGAGCAGTTCTTC.

This clonotype was found many times. The chain combines TRBV20-1 with TRBJ1-5, with TRBD1 matching over 7 bases. Germline V gives CDR1 DFQATT, CDR2 SNEGSKA (reference sequence). The V gene end was trimmed by 2 bases and the J gene end by 2 bases; junction bases not matched to a gene: 3. The CDR3 loop spans 14 amino acids. The CDR3 reads CSARNRGGNQPQHF. CDR3 DNA: TGCAGTGCTAGAAACAGGGGTGGCAATCAGCCCCAGCATTTT.

This clonotype was seen ten or more times. The chain recombines TRBV29-1 with TRBJ2-5, with D tentatively TRBD1 (5 bases). The V end was cut by 2 bases, the J end by 4 bases, with 14 bases between. The CDR3 contains 14 residues. Per the germline V gene, CDR1 is SQVTM and CDR2 is ANQGSEA. The CDR3 here is CSVERRARGETQYF. For the CDR3, the DNA is TGCAGCGTTGAACGCAGGGCTAGAGGAGAGACCCAGTACTTC.

This clonotype was seen more than once but under ten times. The rearrangement uses TRBV2 and TRBJ1-1, with TRBD1 as a possible D gene (5 bases). Per the germline V gene, CDR1 is SNHLY and CDR2 is FYNNEI. There are 14 residues in the CDR3. The V gene lost 6 bases and the J gene lost 4 bases, with 15 bases spanning the gap. DNA for the CDR3: TGTGCCAGCAGACCCGGGGCGTGGGGCACTGAAGCTTTCTTT. Protein sequence: CASRPGAWGTEAFF.

This clonotype showed up many times. The chain carries TRBV19 and TRBJ2-1; 8 bases agree with TRBD1. Germline values: CDR1 LNHDA, CDR2 SQIVND (reference sequence). After removal of 4 bases from V and 7 bases from J, the junction contained 6 bases not matched to a gene. This CDR3 spans 14 amino acids. In DNA, the CDR3 is TGTGCCAGTAGTACGGGACAGGTGGTAAATGAGCAGTTCTTC. Protein sequence: CASSTGQVVNEQFF.

Turning to this clonotype: The junction and the germline gene differ at one end; a read error may be behind it. The V gene is TRBV11-1, the J gene TRBJ1-2, with D uncertain. CDR1 is SGHAT, CDR2 FQDESV, per germline (reference sequence). There are 15 residues in the CDR3. CDR3 nucleotides: TGCGCCAGCAGCTTTTGGTCTCCGGCGGACGGCGGCTACACCTTC. Translation gives CASSFWSPADGGYTF.

The rearrangement joins TRBV5-1 to TRBJ2-3, with 7 bases matching TRBD1. The CDR3 covers 16 residues. The trim removed 2 bases at V and 2 bases at J, leaving 8 bases unmatched. Germline CDR1 is SGHRS and CDR2 is YFSETQ. As DNA, the CDR3 is TGCGCCAGCAGCTTCTCTTGGACAGGAGACACAGATACGCAGTATTTT. This translates into CASSFSWTGDTDTQYF. The full variable domain, completed using reference TRBV5-1 and TRBJ2-3, is KAGVTQTPRYLIKTRGQQVTLSCSPISGHRSVSWYQQTPGQGLQFLFEYFSETQRNKGNFPGRFSGRQFSNSRSEMNVSTLELGDSALYLCASSFSWTGDTDTQYFGPGTRLTVL.